Listed here is a single T cell receptor (beta chain). V was shortened by 5 bases and J by 3 bases, with 13 bases between the two germline ends. The CDR3 has 14 residues. Germline lookup yields CDR1 SGHVS and CDR2 FQNEAQ. Some clones are missing from TCRdb's copy, which holds only in-frame ones; the method was immunoSEQ multiplex PCR. The data show around 450,000 clones, 87% seen once. Living in 24 US areas, the participants were between about 18 and 100 years of age. Two consecutive negative NP/OP PCR tests, clearance, or resolved symptoms defined Cohort 3 recovery. This specimen comes from a study of blood T cell repertoires in COVID-19. For the study at large: PBMCs, B-cell-depleted T cells, or T cells were the source of the cDNA or gDNA that made up the material.

This receptor was taken from a woman between 18 and 29 years old who had recovered from COVID-19. The sequenced material came from PBMCs or T cells enriched from blood (not recorded which). J is TRBJ1-2 and V is TRBV7-8, with D maybe TRBD1 (6 bases). The CDR3 bases are TGTGCCAGCAGCCAAGGACAGACCCACTATGGCTACACCTTC. This codes for CASSQGQTHYGYTF.